This T cell receptor (beta chain) was profiled in a study of breast tumors, draining lymph nodes, adjacent tissues. Study findings and constraints: Data only fit, rather than demonstrated, lymph node origin of most tumor T cells. Data fit most tumor T cells coming from lymph node, expanding in tumor. Tumors had less TCR diversity than lymph nodes, more than nontumor tissue. Compared with basal-like, luminal-like tumors shared significantly more repertoire with nontumor tissue.

Germline V gene sequence: CDR1 SGHAT, CDR2 FQNNGV. Trimming removed 5 bases at V and 2 bases at J, with 7 bases between. The CDR3 is made up of 13 amino acids. TCRdb passed the multiplex PCR reads through MiXCR, listing each CDR3 protein once. The sample carries a few hundred thousand distinct CDR3 sequences, less than 45% recorded once. Samples came from axillary lymph nodes draining the breast cancer. Notes on this clonotype: The antigen remains unidentified.

Sequencing was carried out using axillary lymph node tissue. The clonotype comes from a female donor with breast cancer. Some clones in this sample may be carry-over from other donors' samples. This rearrangement joins TRBV11-2 to TRBJ1-3; no reliable D call. The CDR3 sequence is CASSPGAGNTIYF. For the CDR3, the DNA is TGTGCCAGCAGCCCCGGAGCTGGAAACACCATATATTTT.